This passage covers 30 T cell receptor beta chains from one sample sequenced in a study of cytomegalovirus exposure and HLA in healthy donors. Researchers ran the PCR with 60 Vbeta and 13 Jbeta primers. Method: immunoSEQ multiplex PCR; TCRdb's copy keeps in-frame clones and lacks some. The sample has around 170,000 clones, over 65% seen once; the top ten hold about 2.4%. Sequencing input: PBMCs. All receptors derive from a woman aged 45-65 years in good health and CMV-seropositive.

The V and J genes are TRBV28 and TRBJ1-2, with 7 nucleotides matching TRBD1. The CDR3 covers 16 residues. Per germline, CDR1 MDHEN and CDR2 SYDVKM. Trimming removed 8 bases from V and 4 bases from J; junction bases left unmatched: 16. For the CDR3, the DNA is TGTGCCAGCGGCCGAGGAACAGGGGAGGTTGGCTATGGCTACACCTTC. Translation gives CASGRGTGEVGYGYTF.

The gene calls are TRBV6-6 and TRBJ1-6, with a tentative D call TRBD1 (5 bases). This CDR3 has 14 residues. V lost 2 bases and J lost 7, with 9 bases in between. The germline gives CDR1 MNHNY, CDR2 SVGAGI (reference sequence). The CDR3 DNA sequence: TGTGCCAGCAGTTACCCAAGACAGAATTCACCCCTCCACTTT. It yields the protein CASSYPRQNSPLHF.

The rearrangement joins TRBV6-5 to TRBJ2-2; 7 positions match TRBD2. The ends lost 2 bases at V and 4 bases at J; junction bases unmatched: 7. This CDR3 comprises 16 residues. The germline gives CDR1 MNHEY, CDR2 SVGAGI. Here the CDR3 reads CASSYGGVLGTGELFF. Here the CDR3 DNA reads TGTGCCAGCAGTTACGGGGGGGTTTTAGGCACCGGGGAGCTGTTTTTT.

This clone was counted a few times. V is TRBV5-4 and J is TRBJ2-1; 8 bases align to TRBD1. The CDR3 is 16 residues long. Germline CDR1 SGHNT, CDR2 YYREEE (reference sequence). V shed 0 bases, J shed 3 bases, and the junction held 5 bases outside the gene matches. The CDR3 spells CASSLAPTGVYNEQFF. The CDR3 coding sequence is TGTGCCAGCAGCTTGGCCCCGACAGGGGTCTACAATGAGCAGTTCTTC.

This sequence joins TRBV27 and TRBJ1-2; no reliable D call. Germline lookup yields CDR1 MNHEY and CDR2 SMNVEV (reference sequence). The V and J ends lost 3 bases and 4 bases respectively, with 9 bases between them. The CDR3 is 13 amino acids. The CDR3: CASSFRGTYGYTF. The CDR3 DNA reads as TGTGCCAGCAGTTTCCGGGGTACCTATGGCTACACCTTC.

The chain joins TRBV11-2 to TRBJ2-1, with 8 bases fitting TRBD2. J gave up 4 bases and V 3 bases, and 2 bases lay outside the gene matches. CDR3 length: 14 amino acids. Germline V gene data show CDR1 as SGHAT and CDR2 as FQNNGV. The CDR3: CASSFSGGYNEQFF. For the CDR3, the DNA is TGTGCCAGCAGCTTTTCGGGGGGGTACAATGAGCAGTTCTTC. Looking up the rest from reference TRBV11-2 and TRBJ2-1 gives the full variable domain: EAGVAQSPRYKIIEKRQSVAFWCNPISGHATLYWYQQILGQGPKLLIQFQNNGVVDDSQLPKDRFSAERLKGVDSTLKIQPAKLEDSAVYLCASSFSGGYNEQFFGPGTRLTVL.

CDR3 protein: CASSLGRVEDTQYF. The DNA for the CDR3 is TGCGCCAGCAGCTTGGGGAGGGTGGAAGATACGCAGTATTTT. V usage is TRBV5-1 and J usage is TRBJ2-3, with D possibly being TRBD2 (6 bases). This CDR3 contains 14 residues. V lost 0 bases to trimming and J lost 5 bases, with 10 bases between them. Looked up from germline, CDR1 is SGHRS and CDR2 is YFSETQ.

The V gene is TRBV2, the J gene TRBJ2-5; the D gene is possibly TRBD2 (6 bases). The V end lost 6 bases, the J end lost 4 bases, and 18 bases lay between the germline ends. This CDR3 contains 15 residues. Germline V gene data show CDR1 as SNHLY and CDR2 as FYNNEI. The CDR3 coding sequence is TGTGCCAGCAGATGGCGGGGTGGTTCGGGAGAGACCCAGTACTTC. It is translated as CASRWRGGSGETQYF. The complete variable domain, with remaining parts taken from reference TRBV2 and TRBJ2-5, reads EPEVTQTPSHQVTQMGQEVILRCVPISNHLYFYWYRQILGQKVEFLVSFYNNEISEKSEIFDDQFSVERPDGSNFTLKIRSTKLEDSAMYFCASRWRGGSGETQYFGPGTRLLVL.

The rearrangement links TRBV29-1 to TRBJ1-2, with 7 bases fitting TRBD1. In germline, CDR1 is SQVTM, CDR2 ANQGSEA. The CDR3 is 16 residues long. The CDR3 sequence: CRLISRQGEEVNGYTF. The CDR3, as DNA: TGCAGACTTATATCCCGACAGGGAGAGGAGGTTAATGGCTACACCTTC.

This clone was recorded only once. The V call is TRBV9, the J call TRBJ2-7, with D possibly being TRBD1 (6 bases). Looked up from germline, CDR1 is SGDLS and CDR2 is YYNGEE. This CDR3 has 14 amino acids. The V end was cut by 0 bases, the J end by 2 bases, with 9 bases between. The CDR3 DNA sequence: TGTGCCAGCAGCGTAGGGGACACCCCCTACGAGCAGTACTTC. It yields the protein CASSVGDTPYEQYF.

This sequence joins TRBV10-3 and TRBJ2-7, with D perhaps matching TRBD1 (6 bases). This CDR3 contains 14 residues. Germline loops: CDR1 ENHRY, CDR2 SYGVKD. Trimming took 6 bases from V and 0 from J, leaving 12 bases between them. Here the CDR3 DNA reads TGTGCCATCAGCAGACAGGAAAGCTCCTACGAGCAGTACTTC. Its translation: CAISRQESSYEQYF.

The genes are TRBV19 and TRBJ1-1; the match to TRBD1 covers 7 bases. V lost 10 bases to trimming and J lost 6 bases; unmatched junction nucleotides: 11. CDR3 length: 13 amino acids. Germline assignment: CDR1 LNHDA and CDR2 SQIVND (reference sequence). For the CDR3, the DNA is TGTGCCACCCGAAGATCCCAGGGGGCTGAAGCTTTCTTT. The encoded protein is CATRRSQGAEAFF.

The J gene is TRBJ2-7, the V gene TRBV18; TRBD1 matches 7 bases. V was clipped by 6 bases and J by 2 bases; unmatched bases: 10. The CDR3 runs 15 residues. CDR1 and CDR2 from the germline V gene are KGHSH and LQKENI. The chain's CDR3 is CASSPGDSPTYEQYF. In nucleotides, the CDR3 is TGTGCCAGCTCCCCTGGGGACAGTCCGACCTACGAGCAGTACTTC.

The chain recombines TRBV5-5 with TRBJ1-1, with 9 positions matching TRBD1. The CDR3 length is 16 residues. The germline V gene encodes CDR1 SGHKS and CDR2 YYEKEE (reference sequence). J gave up 5 bases and V 3 bases, and 11 bases lay outside the gene matches. The CDR3 is CASSSPVGQGRTEAFF. DNA for the CDR3: TGTGCCAGCAGCTCACCTGTGGGACAGGGACGAACTGAAGCTTTCTTT.

This clone was counted a single time. V is TRBV11-3 and J is TRBJ2-7; 10 bases line up with TRBD1. Trimming cost V 5 bases and J 7 bases; bases outside gene matches: 5. This CDR3 is built from 13 residues. Germline lookup yields CDR1 SGHNT and CDR2 YENEEA. The CDR3 bases are TGTGCCAGCAGCCAGGGACAGGGGCGGGAGCAGTACTTC. Its translation is CASSQGQGREQYF.

The chain carries TRBV4-2 and TRBJ2-6; D is uncertain. This CDR3 has 17 amino acids. Trimming took off 2 bases at V and 0 bases at J, with 11 bases between the two ends. Germline-derived CDR1 and CDR2 are LGHNA and YNFKEQ. The CDR3, as DNA: TGTGCCAGCAGCCAATTGATTGCAGACTCTGGGGCCAACGTCCTGACTTTC. It is translated as CASSQLIADSGANVLTF.

This clone has a single count. V and J are TRBV19 and TRBJ1-1; D is perhaps TRBD1 (6 bases). Deletions cut 6 bases from V and 0 bases from J, with 11 bases between. Germline V gene sequence: CDR1 LNHDA, CDR2 SQIVND (reference sequence). There are 14 residues in the CDR3. The chain's CDR3 is CASRMTGMNTEAFF. In DNA, the CDR3 is TGTGCCAGTAGGATGACAGGTATGAACACTGAAGCTTTCTTT.

The chain links TRBV4-3 to TRBJ2-7; no firm D call. Trimming left V 0 bases short and J 6 bases short, with 18 bases between. The CDR3 is 16 amino acids. Germline V gene sequence: CDR1 LGHNA, CDR2 YSLEER. The CDR3 DNA reads as TGCGCCAGCAGCCAAGAGAGTTGGGTGGAGTTCAGCGAGCAGTACTTC. Its translation is CASSQESWVEFSEQYF.

The chain combines TRBV20-1 with TRBJ1-2; D gene uncertain. Per germline, CDR1 DFQATT and CDR2 SNEGSKA (reference sequence). This CDR3 is 9 amino acids long. V was clipped by 5 bases and J by 4 bases, with 2 bases between them. The CDR3: CSALYGYTF. CDR3 DNA: TGCAGTGCTCTCTATGGCTACACCTTC.

The rearrangement joins TRBV11-2 to TRBJ1-2; the match to TRBD1 covers 7 bases. V trimming: 5 bases; J trimming: 3 bases; junction bases outside the gene matches: 3. The germline V gene has CDR1 SGHAT and CDR2 FQNNGV. The CDR3 is 13 residues long. The DNA of the CDR3 is TGTGCCAGCAGCCAAACAGGGGACTATGGCTACACCTTC. Its protein product is CASSQTGDYGYTF.

Regarding this clone: A junction end diverges from the germline sequence, so it may reflect a read error. This chain links TRBV7-9 with TRBJ2-3; TRBD2 is a possible D gene (6 bases). Germline lookup yields CDR1 SEHNR and CDR2 FQNEAQ (reference sequence). The CDR3 is 18 residues long. The CDR3 reads CASSPRGPGLFDTGTQYF. The CDR3 DNA sequence: TGTGCCAGCAGCCCCCGGGGCCCCGGACTATTCGACACAGGTACGCAGTATTTT.

This sequence joins TRBV19 and TRBJ2-1; TRBD2 agrees at 8 bases. In germline, CDR1 is LNHDA, CDR2 SQIVND (reference sequence). This CDR3 is built from 16 residues. Losses at the gene ends were 4 bases for V and 4 bases for J; bases not matched to a gene: 9. CDR3 loop: CASSRVAGTRYNEQFF. The CDR3 DNA is TGTGCCAGTAGTAGGGTAGCGGGGACGCGGTACAATGAGCAGTTCTTC.

J is TRBJ2-4 and V is TRBV5-1, with a possible D match to TRBD2 (6 bases). The CDR3 runs to 14 residues. Germline loops: CDR1 SGHRS, CDR2 YFSETQ. Trimming cost V 0 bases and J 5 bases, with 9 bases left between them. The CDR3 protein is CASSLGGGENIQYF. CDR3 nucleotides: TGCGCCAGCAGCTTGGGAGGAGGGGAAAACATTCAGTACTTC.

This chain uses TRBV6-5 with TRBJ1-1; perhaps TRBD1 as D (5 bases). Between the trimmed V and J ends, which lost 5 bases and 4 bases, there was a span of 14 bases. The CDR3 sequence is 14 residues long. From germline, CDR1 is MNHEY and CDR2 SVGAGI. The CDR3 reads CASSTQGGSTEAFF. CDR3 nucleotide sequence: TGTGCCAGCAGTACTCAGGGCGGTAGCACTGAAGCTTTCTTT.

The V call is TRBV6-5, the J call TRBJ2-3; weak D call: TRBD1 (5 bases). CDR3 size: 14 residues. Germline CDR1 reads MNHEY; CDR2 reads SVGAGI. V was shortened by 2 bases and J by 5 bases, with 11 bases between the two germline ends. This chain's CDR3 is CASSYVDTKDTQYF. In nucleotides, the CDR3 is TGTGCCAGCAGTTACGTGGACACAAAAGATACGCAGTATTTT.

The V call is TRBV7-2, the J call TRBJ2-1, with D perhaps TRBD2 (6 bases). There are 15 residues in the CDR3. Germline V gene lookup returns CDR1 SGHTA and CDR2 FQGNSA. Trimming cost V 2 bases and J 2 bases, with 10 bases left between them. CDR3 loop: CASSLWGETYNEQFF. Here the CDR3 DNA reads TGTGCCAGCAGCTTATGGGGGGAAACCTACAATGAGCAGTTCTTC. Complete variable domain (other parts from reference TRBV7-2 and TRBJ2-1): GAGVSQSPSNKVTEKGKDVELRCDPISGHTALYWYRQSLGQGLEFLIYFQGNSAPDKSGLPSDRFSAERTGGSVSTLTIQRTQQEDSAVYLCASSLWGETYNEQFFGPGTRLTVL.

This clone appeared a single time. Additional DNA sequences in this sample encode the identical CDR3. V and J are TRBV5-1 and TRBJ1-3; 9 bases map to TRBD1. CDR3 length: 16 residues. Germline trimming cut 0 bases from V and 3 bases from J; bases unmatched to any gene: 4. Per germline, CDR1 SGHRS and CDR2 YFSETQ. CDR3 amino acids: CASSLAGTGYGNTIYF. The DNA of the CDR3 is TGCGCCAGCAGCTTGGCGGGGACAGGGTATGGAAACACCATATATTTT.

The chain links TRBV2 to TRBJ2-3; no definite D call. Germline V lookup: CDR1 SNHLY, CDR2 FYNNEI. The CDR3 loop spans 13 amino acids. Trimming removed 8 bases from V and 2 bases from J, with 11 bases in between. CDR3 coding DNA: TGTGCCAGCTGCCCCGGTAACACAGATACGCAGTATTTT. Translation: CASCPGNTDTQYF.

V gene TRBV7-3 combines with J gene TRBJ2-2, with D perhaps TRBD1 (6 bases). In germline, CDR1 is SGHTA, CDR2 FQGTGA. The CDR3 is 14 amino acids. Trimming took 5 bases from V and 2 from J, leaving 9 bases between them. The CDR3 region has the DNA TGTGCCAGCAGCCAAGGGGGAAACACCGGGGAGCTGTTTTTT. Amino acid sequence: CASSQGGNTGELFF. Looking up the rest from reference TRBV7-3 and TRBJ2-2 gives the full variable domain: GAGVSQTPSNKVTEKGKYVELRCDPISGHTALYWYRQSLGQGPEFLIYFQGTGAADDSGLPNDRFFAVRPEGSVSTLKIQRTERGDSAVYLCASSQGGNTGELFFGEGSRLTVL.

The chain has TRBV18 and TRBJ2-3, with 11 bases lining up with TRBD2. Unmatched junction bases numbered 4, after V lost 6 bases and J lost 2 bases. The CDR3 covers 15 residues. From germline, CDR1 is KGHSH and CDR2 LQKENI. CDR3 nucleotides: TGTGCCAGCTCGCCGACTAGCGGGGCCACAGATACGCAGTATTTT. Amino acid sequence: CASSPTSGATDTQYF.